This is a list of T cell receptor beta chains from one sample in a study of T cell repertoires in cytomegalovirus infection. No antigen is known for these receptors. In TCRdb, the reads were re-called with MiXCR into one record per CDR3 protein. This sample has approximately 730,000 distinct CDR3 sequences, with roughly 30% found just once. Material: cultured PBMCs, obtained from culture after CMV antigen stimulation. Receptor source: a human donor in good health (CMV status not recorded). Some clones in this sample may be carry-over from other donors' samples. Each CDR3 is given with its conserved first and last residue. The order of the fields is J gene, V gene, clone size, D gene, CDR3 DNA, CDR3 protein. D genes are given only for firm matches. Clone size is stated in some rows and not others, as once, few, many or a class when expanded.

j_call: TRBJ1-2
v_call: TRBV12-3/TRBV12-4
clone_size: .
d_call: .
cdr3_nt: TGTGCCAGCAGTTTACCAGGGAGCCCCTATGGCTACACCTTC
cdr3_aa: CASSLPGSPYGYTF

j_call: TRBJ2-2
v_call: TRBV4-1
clone_size: .
d_call: .
cdr3_nt: TGCGCCAGCAGCCAAGTTGAGCTGAACACCGGGGAGCTGTTTTTT
cdr3_aa: CASSQVELNTGELFF

j_call: TRBJ2-1
v_call: TRBV5-4
clone_size: .
d_call: .
cdr3_nt: TGTGCCAGCAGGGCTAGAGAAAACAATGAGCAGTTCTTC
cdr3_aa: CASRARENNEQFF

j_call: TRBJ1-4
v_call: TRBV18
clone_size: .
d_call: .
cdr3_nt: TGTGCCAGCTCCGGGACAACTAATGAAAAACTGTTTTTT
cdr3_aa: CASSGTTNEKLFF

j_call: TRBJ1-5
v_call: TRBV6-1
clone_size: few
d_call: .
cdr3_nt: TGTGCCGCCGGGGCACGAGATCAGCCCCAGCATTTT
cdr3_aa: CAAGARDQPQHF

j_call: TRBJ2-7
v_call: TRBV7-6
clone_size: many
d_call: TRBD1
cdr3_nt: TGTGCCAGCAGCTCGGGGACAGACGAGCAGTACTTC
cdr3_aa: CASSSGTDEQYF

j_call: TRBJ2-7
v_call: TRBV29-1
clone_size: once
d_call: TRBD1
cdr3_nt: TGCAGCGCTGGGACAGACCTGAACTACGAGCAGTACTTC
cdr3_aa: CSAGTDLNYEQYF

j_call: TRBJ2-1
v_call: TRBV2
clone_size: .
d_call: .
cdr3_nt: TGTGCCAGCACCTCGCGAGGTCCGGCAAGGGAGCAGTTCTTC
cdr3_aa: CASTSRGPAREQFF

j_call: TRBJ2-5
v_call: TRBV6-1
clone_size: .
d_call: .
cdr3_nt: TGTGCCAGCAGGAAGGGGGTTAACCAAGAGACCCAGTACTTC
cdr3_aa: CASRKGVNQETQYF

j_call: TRBJ2-3
v_call: TRBV7-6
clone_size: few
d_call: .
cdr3_nt: TGTGCCAGCAGCGGACAGCCCACAGATACGCAGTATTTT
cdr3_aa: CASSGQPTDTQYF

j_call: TRBJ2-3
v_call: TRBV7-9
clone_size: .
d_call: .
cdr3_nt: TGTGCCAGCAGCTTAGTTGGGCACACCACAGATACGCAGTATTTT
cdr3_aa: CASSLVGHTTDTQYF

j_call: TRBJ2-7
v_call: TRBV7-2
clone_size: .
d_call: .
cdr3_nt: TGTGCCAGCGGCGAATACGGCCATTCCTACGAGCAGTACTTC
cdr3_aa: CASGEYGHSYEQYF

j_call: TRBJ2-7
v_call: TRBV12-3/TRBV12-4
clone_size: few
d_call: .
cdr3_nt: TGTGCCAGCACTAACCAGCAGTACGAGCAGTACTTC
cdr3_aa: CASTNQQYEQYF

j_call: TRBJ2-3
v_call: TRBV7-6
clone_size: .
d_call: .
cdr3_nt: TGTGCCAGCAGCCAAAACCCAGGGGGGAGCACAGATACGCAGTATTTT
cdr3_aa: CASSQNPGGSTDTQYF

j_call: TRBJ1-2
v_call: TRBV25-1
clone_size: .
d_call: .
cdr3_nt: TGTGCCAGCAGTGACCCCGAGCGGGGCAGGTTTGGCTACACCTTC
cdr3_aa: CASSDPERGRFGYTF

j_call: TRBJ2-1
v_call: TRBV27
clone_size: few
d_call: TRBD1
cdr3_nt: TGTGCCAGCAGTACAGGGGTTGAGCAGTTCTTC
cdr3_aa: CASSTGVEQFF